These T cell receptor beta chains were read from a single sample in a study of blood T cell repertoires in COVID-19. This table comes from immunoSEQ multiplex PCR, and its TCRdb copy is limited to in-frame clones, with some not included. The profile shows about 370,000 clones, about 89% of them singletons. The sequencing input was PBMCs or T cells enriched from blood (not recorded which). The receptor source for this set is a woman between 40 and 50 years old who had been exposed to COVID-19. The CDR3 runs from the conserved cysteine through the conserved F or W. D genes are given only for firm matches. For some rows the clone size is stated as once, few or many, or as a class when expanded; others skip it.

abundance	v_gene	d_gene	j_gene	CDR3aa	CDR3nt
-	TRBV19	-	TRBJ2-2	CASSMTVLPGELFF	TGTGCCAGTAGTATGACAGTCCTCCCCGGGGAGCTGTTTTTT
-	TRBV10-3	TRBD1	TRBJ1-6	CAISESTGGGSPLHF	TGTGCCATCAGTGAGTCTACAGGGGGAGGATCACCCCTCCACTTT
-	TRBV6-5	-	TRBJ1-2	CASIRVRGNYGYTF	TGTGCCAGCATCCGGGTTCGGGGTAACTATGGCTACACCTTC
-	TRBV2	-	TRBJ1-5	CASSEALEQPQHF	TGTGCCAGCAGTGAAGCGCTTGAGCAGCCCCAGCATTTT
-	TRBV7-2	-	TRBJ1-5	CASSDGRTSNQPQHF	TGTGCCAGCAGCGACGGACGGACAAGCAATCAGCCCCAGCATTTT
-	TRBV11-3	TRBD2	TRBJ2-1	CASSLRSGSSYNEQFF	TGTGCCAGCAGCTTAAGGAGCGGGAGCTCCTACAATGAGCAGTTCTTC
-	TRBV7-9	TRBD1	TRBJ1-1	CASSSGQGRWTEAFF	TGTGCCAGCAGCTCAGGACAGGGCCGGTGGACTGAAGCTTTCTTT
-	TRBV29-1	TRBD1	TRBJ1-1	CSVQGQGGTEAFF	TGCAGCGTTCAAGGACAGGGTGGTACTGAAGCTTTCTTT
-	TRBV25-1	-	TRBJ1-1	CASTLGPEAFF	TGTGCCAGCACCCTCGGTCCTGAAGCTTTCTTT
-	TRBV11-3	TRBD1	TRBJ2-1	CASSFSGQDHNEQFF	TGTGCCAGCAGCTTCTCCGGACAGGACCACAATGAGCAGTTCTTC
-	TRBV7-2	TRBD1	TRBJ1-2	CASSLVGGTGNYGYTF	TGTGCCAGCAGCTTAGTAGGGGGGACAGGCAACTATGGCTACACCTTC
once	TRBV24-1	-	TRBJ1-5	CATSDFRGENLSNQPQHF	TGTGCCACCAGTGATTTCCGGGGGGAAAATCTTAGCAATCAGCCCCAGCATTTT
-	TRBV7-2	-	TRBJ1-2	CASSLTGSGGYTF	TGTGCCAGCAGCCTGACAGGCAGTGGTGGCTACACCTTC
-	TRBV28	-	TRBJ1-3	CASTDKRASGNTIYF	TGTGCCAGCACCGATAAGAGGGCGTCTGGAAACACCATATATTTT
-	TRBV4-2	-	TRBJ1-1	CASSQDWLGSNTEAFF	TGTGCCAGCAGCCAAGACTGGTTGGGCAGTAACACTGAAGCTTTCTTT
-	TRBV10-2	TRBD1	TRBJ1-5	CASTPTGLEPQHF	TGCGCCAGCACTCCGACAGGGTTGGAGCCCCAGCATTTT
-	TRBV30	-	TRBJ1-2	CAWSAFDSSRYTF	TGTGCCTGGAGTGCCTTCGACAGTTCGCGCTACACCTTC
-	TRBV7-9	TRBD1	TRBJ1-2	CASSLASTGPNYGYTF	TGTGCCAGCAGCTTAGCTTCGACAGGGCCTAACTATGGCTACACCTTC
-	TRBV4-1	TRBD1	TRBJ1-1	CASSRGQDLNTEAFF	TGCGCCAGCAGCCGGGGACAGGATCTTAACACTGAAGCTTTCTTT
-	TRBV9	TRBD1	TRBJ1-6	CASGGGTGTYNSPLHF	TGTGCCAGCGGCGGAGGGACAGGGACCTATAATTCACCCCTCCACTTT
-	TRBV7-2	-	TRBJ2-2	CASSYSPAGSDTGELFF	TGTGCCAGCAGCTATAGCCCTGCTGGCTCGGACACCGGGGAGCTGTTTTTT
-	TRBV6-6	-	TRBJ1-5	CASSYSGGFNQPQHF	TGTGCCAGCAGTTACTCAGGGGGTTTCAATCAGCCCCAGCATTTT
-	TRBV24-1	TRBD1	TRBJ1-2	CATSDVGGGYGYTF	TGTGCCACCAGTGATGTAGGGGGCGGCTATGGCTACACCTTC
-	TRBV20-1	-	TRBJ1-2	CSASGDGYTF	TGCAGTGCTTCAGGGGATGGCTACACCTTC
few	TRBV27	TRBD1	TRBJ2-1	CASTGRGLVNEQFF	TGTGCCAGCACTGGCAGGGGGCTAGTTAATGAGCAGTTCTTC
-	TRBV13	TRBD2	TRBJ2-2	CASSSGLAGGFGELFF	TGTGCCAGCAGCTCGGGACTAGCGGGAGGATTCGGGGAGCTGTTTTTT
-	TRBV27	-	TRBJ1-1	CASSLEGQNTEAFF	TGTGCCAGCAGTTTGGAGGGTCAGAACACTGAAGCTTTCTTT
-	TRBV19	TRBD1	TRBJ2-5	CASSPGSTGETQYF	TGTGCCAGTAGTCCAGGATCGACAGGGGAGACCCAGTACTTC
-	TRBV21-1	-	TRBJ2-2	CASSCSGGANTGELFF	TGTGCCAGCAGTTGTAGCGGGGGGGCGAACACCGGGGAGCTGTTTTTT
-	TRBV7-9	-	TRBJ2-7	CASSLYNYEQYF	TGTGCCAGCAGCTTGTACAACTACGAGCAGTACTTC
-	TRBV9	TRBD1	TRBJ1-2	CASTPGGQSYGYTF	TGTGCCAGCACCCCCGGGGGACAGTCATATGGCTACACCTTC
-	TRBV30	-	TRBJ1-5	CAWSAGTFNDQPQHF	TGTGCCTGGAGCGCCGGGACATTCAACGATCAGCCCCAGCATTTT
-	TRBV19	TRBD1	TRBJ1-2	CASSIGTGLALRGYTF	TGTGCCAGTAGTATAGGGACAGGTCTGGCTTTGAGAGGCTACACCTTC
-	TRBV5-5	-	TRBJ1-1	CASSLVDRITEAFF	TGTGCCAGCAGCTTGGTAGACAGAATCACTGAAGCTTTCTTT
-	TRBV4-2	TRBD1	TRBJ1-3	CASSHPRGGTGGNTIYF	TGTGCCAGCAGCCATCCCAGAGGGGGGACAGGGGGAAACACCATATATTTT
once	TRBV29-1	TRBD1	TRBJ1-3	CSAWTGVGGNTIYF	TGCAGCGCCTGGACAGGGGTCGGTGGAAACACCATATATTTT
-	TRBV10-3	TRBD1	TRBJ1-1	CAISSGTVEAFF	TGTGCCATCAGCTCCGGGACAGTTGAAGCTTTCTTT
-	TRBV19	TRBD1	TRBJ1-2	CASSSGQGGGYTF	TGTGCCAGTAGTTCGGGACAGGGCGGCGGCTACACCTTC
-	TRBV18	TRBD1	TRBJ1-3	CASSPSGQGKPGNTIYF	TGTGCCAGCTCACCCTCGGGACAGGGGAAACCAGGAAACACCATATATTTT
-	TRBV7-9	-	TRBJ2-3	CASSPAGRRTDTQYF	TGTGCCAGCAGCCCCGCGGGGCGAAGGACAGATACGCAGTATTTT
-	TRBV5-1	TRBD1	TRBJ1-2	CASSLTGDEGYTF	TGCGCCAGCAGCTTAACAGGGGATGAAGGCTACACCTTC
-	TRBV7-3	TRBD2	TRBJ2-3	CASSLRGTSGGPTDTQYF	TGTGCCAGCAGCTTAAGGGGGACTAGCGGGGGACCGACAGATACGCAGTATTTT
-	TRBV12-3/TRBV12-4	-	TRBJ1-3	CASSLSAGNTIYF	TGTGCCAGCAGTTTATCGGCTGGAAACACCATATATTTT
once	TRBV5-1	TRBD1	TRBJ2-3	CASTSTGTGGDTQYF	TGCGCCAGCACCTCGACAGGGACCGGTGGAGATACGCAGTATTTT
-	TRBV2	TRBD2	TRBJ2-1	CASSEAASGFNEQFF	TGTGCCAGCAGTGAAGCGGCTAGCGGATTCAATGAGCAGTTCTTC